Sequencing of this TCR beta chain was carried out in a study of shared clonotypes between healthy human individuals. Study at large: The plates for each donor numbered three CD4 naive, three CD4 memory, two CD8 naive and one CD8 memory.

Some clones are missing from TCRdb's copy, which holds only in-frame ones; the method was immunoSEQ multiplex PCR. The data show millions of clones, around nine tenths seen once. Germline assignment: CDR1 SNHLY and CDR2 FYNNEI. V shed 5 bases and J shed 0 bases, with 11 bases lying between them. The CDR3 is 16 residues long. The V gene is TRBV2, the J gene TRBJ1-6; D not certain. Sequencing was done on a sample of naive CD4+ T cells sorted from blood. Regarding subset: CD45RA+ positively selected. This clonotype was sampled from a man aged 18 to 30 in good health. The CDR3 sequence is CASSTDGSSYNSPLHF. The CDR3 nucleotides are TGTGCCAGCAGTACAGACGGGAGCTCCTATAATTCACCCCTCCACTTT.